This T cell receptor beta chain was obtained from a study of spatial heterogeneity in lung cancer. The overall study: A module score for T cells, taken from matched bulk RNA-seq, correlated strongly with TCR transcript counts in tumor regions. Study conclusions and caveats: Counts for ubiquitous and regional expanded TCRs went along with ubiquitous and regional nonsynonymous mutations, respectively. How many expanded intratumoral alpha and beta TCRs were present tracked the tumor mutation count, which was a count of nonsynonymous mutations. Approximate estimated coverage of tumor T cells amounted to around 6.3% for alpha and 12% to 15% for beta chains.

TCRdb re-derived calls from the 5' RACE reads in MiXCR, one entry per CDR3 protein. The sample lists about 6,000 distinct CDR3 sequences, about 14% occurring once. Concerning this clonotype: Its antigen is still unknown.

Specified time point: sample taken at primary tumor resection. TCRs were sequenced from unsorted whole RNA of tumor, nontumor lung or PBMC. Looked up from germline, CDR1 is MNHNY and CDR2 is SVGAGI (reference sequence). The CDR3 has 15 residues. Losses at the gene ends were 0 bases for V and 3 bases for J; bases not matched to a gene: 5. Sequences were derived from lung tumor tissue, sampled at surgery. The chain carries TRBV6-6 and TRBJ2-7, with 7 bases that match TRBD2. The sequence was collected from a male donor with early-stage non-small cell lung cancer. CDR3 amino acids: CASSYSGGRDYEQYF. The CDR3 region has the DNA TGTGCCAGCAGTTACTCGGGCGGGAGAGACTACGAGCAGTACTTC.